Listed here are 11 T cell receptor beta chains from one sample, sequenced in a study of blood T cells in healthy people across ages. Using a J-beta primer mix together with a sample-barcoded 5' primer, a second PCR was run for about 6 to 11 cycles. TCRdb redid the calling of the 5' RACE reads with MiXCR, one entry per CDR3 protein. The sample includes 1.5 million or so distinct CDR3 sequences, approximately 42% seen only once; the top ten take about 4%. The sequenced material came from blood. These receptors came from a woman younger than 30 in good health.

The chain couples TRBV2 to TRBJ2-7; perhaps TRBD2 as D (5 bases). The V and J ends lost 6 bases and 0 bases respectively, with 12 bases between them. This CDR3 has 14 amino acids. CDR1 is SNHLY and CDR2 is FYNNEI in the germline V gene. This CDR3 reads CASRDFLSSYEQYF. CDR3 sequence (DNA): TGTGCCAGCAGGGACTTCCTGAGCTCCTACGAGCAGTACTTC. The full variable domain, its missing parts supplied by reference TRBV2 and TRBJ2-7, is EPEVTQTPSHQVTQMGQEVILRCVPISNHLYFYWYRQILGQKVEFLVSFYNNEISEKSEIFDDQFSVERPDGSNFTLKIRSTKLEDSAMYFCASRDFLSSYEQYFGPGTRLTVT.

The J gene is TRBJ2-2, the V gene TRBV24-1; 7 positions agree with TRBD2. Trimming at V came to 2 bases and at J to 0 bases, leaving 2 bases not matched to a gene. The V gene's germline CDR1 is KGHDR and CDR2 SFDVKD. The CDR3 extends over 16 amino acids. CDR3: CATSDWGGTNTGELFF. For the CDR3, the DNA is TGTGCCACCAGTGATTGGGGAGGGACGAACACCGGGGAGCTGTTTTTT.

The chain uses TRBV9 and TRBJ2-1; D is possibly TRBD1 or TRBD2 (5 bases each). Trimming shortened V by 0 bases and J by 0 bases, and 10 bases separated the two germline ends. The CDR3 consists of 16 residues. From germline, CDR1 is SGDLS and CDR2 YYNGEE. In nucleotides, the CDR3 is TGTGCCAGCAGCGTAGCTTTGGGGGACTCCTACAATGAGCAGTTCTTC. Its translation is CASSVALGDSYNEQFF. Supplemented by reference TRBV9 and TRBJ2-1, the full variable domain reads DSGVTQTPKHLITATGQRVTLRCSPRSGDLSVYWYQQSLDQGLQFLIQYYNGEERAKGNILERFSAQQFPDLHSELNLSSLELGDSALYFCASSVALGDSYNEQFFGPGTRLTVL.

This clonotype showed up just a few times. The chain employs TRBV7-6 and TRBJ2-7; possible D gene TRBD1, 6 bases. V shed 4 bases and J shed 0 bases, with 25 bases lying between them. The CDR3 has 19 residues. Germline CDR1 SGHVS, CDR2 FNYEAQ. CDR3 loop: CASSSRPKQPRGSSYEQYF. The CDR3 DNA reads TGTGCCAGCAGCTCAAGACCCAAGCAACCCAGGGGAAGCTCCTACGAGCAGTACTTC.

The gene calls are TRBV7-2 and TRBJ2-5, with 8 bases matching TRBD1. The J call could be wrong; TRBJ2-7 is a better fit for the DNA end. The CDR3 is 15 residues long. Germline V gene sequence: CDR1 SGHTA, CDR2 FQGNSA. The CDR3 spells CASSFPDRDLYEQYF. The CDR3 coding sequence is TGTGCCAGCAGCTTTCCGGACAGGGATTTGTACGAGCAGTACTTC.

In nucleotides, the CDR3 is TGTGCCAGCAGCAATGCTAGGGGACAGAGACAGTATGGCTACACCTTC. This translates into CASSNARGQRQYGYTF. The chain recombines TRBV21-1 with TRBJ1-2; the tabulated D call, TRBD1, remains unverified against the DNA. TRBV21-1 is a listed pseudogene. This CDR3 has 16 amino acids.

The chain employs TRBV7-2 and TRBJ2-3, with 7 bases matching TRBD1. The CDR3 spans 16 residues. Germline trimming cut 1 base from V and 0 bases from J; bases unmatched to any gene: 4. Germline CDR1 and CDR2: SGHTA and FQGNSA. This CDR3 reads CASSLDATGSTDTQYF. In DNA form, the CDR3 reads TGTGCCAGCAGCTTAGACGCGACAGGGAGCACAGATACGCAGTATTTT.

This clonotype was recorded at least ten times. The gene calls are TRBV28 and TRBJ2-5; D is possibly TRBD1 (5 bases). V was shortened by 3 bases and J by 1 base, with 6 bases between the two germline ends. The CDR3 loop spans 13 amino acids. Germline loops: CDR1 MDHEN, CDR2 SYDVKM. DNA of the CDR3: TGTGCCAGCAGTTTCAGGGCCCAAGAGACCCAGTACTTC. Its translation is CASSFRAQETQYF.

The chain uses TRBV7-2 and TRBJ1-2; D not resolved. Looked up from germline, CDR1 is SGHTA and CDR2 is FQGNSA. The CDR3 totals 13 residues. With 2 bases removed from V and 10 bases from J, the gap between germline ends came to 14 bases. CDR3 residues: CASSLSASQDYTF. CDR3 in DNA: TGTGCCAGCAGCTTAAGTGCCAGTCAGGACTACACCTTC.

As regards this clonotype: A much larger clone differs from this one at a single base, so this may be a read error. The rearrangement joins TRBV6-5 to TRBJ1-1; a possible D gene is TRBD1 (5 bases). Trimming left V 4 bases short and J 9 bases short, with 12 bases between. CDR1 and CDR2 from the germline V gene are MNHEY and SVGAGI. The CDR3 totals 12 residues. The CDR3 DNA reads as TGTGCCAGCAGTTGGGGGGGGACTAAAGCTTTCTTT. This sequence encodes CASSWGGTKAFF.

There are many counts of this clonotype. The junction shows a germline mismatch at one end, possibly a read error. The rearrangement uses TRBV4-3 and TRBJ1-2; 8 nucleotides align to TRBD1. The CDR3 totals 14 residues. CDR1 and CDR2 (germline): LGHNA, YSLEER. The CDR3 bases are TGTGCCAGCTCACCACGGACAGGGAGCTATGGCTACACCTTC. It specifies CASSPRTGSYGYTF.